The sample holds one count of the clone carrying this TCR beta chain. Its cognate antigen is unknown. These data belong to a study of T cell responses to AZD1222 COVID-19 vaccine. Sequencing was performed with immunoSEQ multiplex PCR; in TCRdb, only in-frame clones are kept and a portion is missing. The sample shows approximately 69,000 clones, over 80% of them seen only once. General study results and limits: The peak T cell response came first, and repertoires were sampled only after it.

The sequence came from an adult who received the AZD1222 COVID-19 vaccine. Source: peripheral blood, taken 28 days after the second AZD1222 dose.

CDR3 protein: CASSSVTGAGNTIYF. The CDR3 DNA reads TGCGCCAGCAGTTCAGTAACAGGGGCTGGAAACACCATATATTTT. The chain couples TRBV5-1 to TRBJ1-3; TRBD1 aligns across 7 bases. Germline loops: CDR1 SGHRS, CDR2 YFSETQ. The CDR3 loop spans 15 amino acids. Germline trimming cut 5 bases from V and 2 bases from J; bases unmatched to any gene: 7.